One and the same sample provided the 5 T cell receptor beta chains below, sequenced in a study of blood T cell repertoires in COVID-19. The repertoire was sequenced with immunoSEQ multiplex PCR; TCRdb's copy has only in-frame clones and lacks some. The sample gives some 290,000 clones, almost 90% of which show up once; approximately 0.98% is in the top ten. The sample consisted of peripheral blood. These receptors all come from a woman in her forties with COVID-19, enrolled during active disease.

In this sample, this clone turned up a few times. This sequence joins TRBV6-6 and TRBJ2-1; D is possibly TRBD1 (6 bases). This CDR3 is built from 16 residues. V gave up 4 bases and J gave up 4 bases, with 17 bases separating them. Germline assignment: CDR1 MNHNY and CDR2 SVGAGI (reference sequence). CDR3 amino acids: CASSLYPGHQYNEQFF. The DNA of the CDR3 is TGTGCCAGCAGTTTATACCCGGGACACCAATACAATGAGCAGTTCTTC.

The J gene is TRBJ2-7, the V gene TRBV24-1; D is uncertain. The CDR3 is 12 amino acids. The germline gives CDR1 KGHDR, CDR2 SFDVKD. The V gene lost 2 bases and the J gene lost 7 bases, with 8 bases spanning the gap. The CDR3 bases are TGTGCCACCAGTGATTCGAGTCCAGAGCAGTACTTC. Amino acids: CATSDSSPEQYF.

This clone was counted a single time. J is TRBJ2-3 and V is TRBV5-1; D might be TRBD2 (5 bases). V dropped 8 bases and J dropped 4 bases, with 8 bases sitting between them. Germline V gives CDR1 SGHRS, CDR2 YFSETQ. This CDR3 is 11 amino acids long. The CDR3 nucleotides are TGCGCCAGTACTAGTCCAGATACGCAGTATTTT. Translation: CASTSPDTQYF.

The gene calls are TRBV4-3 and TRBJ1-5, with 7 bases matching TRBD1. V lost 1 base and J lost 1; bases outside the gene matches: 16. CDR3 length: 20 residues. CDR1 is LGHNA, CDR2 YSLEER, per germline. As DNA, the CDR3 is TGCGCCAGCAGCCAAGGGCCAGGGGGGAGGCATTGTATGAGCAATCAGCCCCAGCATTTT. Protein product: CASSQGPGGRHCMSNQPQHF.

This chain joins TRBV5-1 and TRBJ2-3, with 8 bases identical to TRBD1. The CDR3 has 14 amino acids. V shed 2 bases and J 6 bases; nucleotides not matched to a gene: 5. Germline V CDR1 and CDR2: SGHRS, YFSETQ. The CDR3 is CASSFDRGRDTQYF. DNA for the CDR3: TGCGCCAGCAGCTTCGACAGGGGAAGGGATACGCAGTATTTT.